This TCR beta chain emerged from a study of identical twins. TCRdb re-analysed the 5' RACE reads in MiXCR, keeping a single row per CDR3 protein. This sample has 400,000 to 600,000 distinct CDR3 sequences, with approximately 20% found just once. This clonotype has just a few counts. The same sample was also used in a study of yellow fever vaccine responses in identical twins.

The sample comprised CD4+ T cells sorted from blood. The source of this sequence is a woman between 18 and 29 years old in good health.

CDR3 region: CASSLLRGEAFF. CDR3 sequence (DNA): TGTGCCAGCAGCCTACTGAGGGGTGAAGCTTTCTTT. The rearrangement links TRBV12-3 or TRBV12-4 to TRBJ1-1, with a weak D call TRBD1 (5 bases). CDR3 length: 12 amino acids. The V gene lost 6 bases and the J gene lost 7 bases, with 12 bases spanning the gap.